This T cell receptor (beta chain) was captured in a study of vaccination effects on CD4 cells after COVID-19 (dated 2022 in TCRdb). For context, the study as a whole: In the ViraFEST assay, PBMC were stimulated with viral peptide pools, and antigen-specific CD4+ T cell clonotypes were then identified by expansion using TCR sequencing. Across the study, the median time from the second dose to post-vaccine sampling was 72 days (range 14 to 241). Each well held around 2 million PBMC cultured in IMDM containing roughly 5% human AB serum, roughly 9.9 IU/ml IL-2 and gentamicin, along with approximately 10 ug/ml peptides. SARS-CoV-2 spike-specific CD4+ TCR repertoires from before and after mRNA vaccination were compared in COVID-19 convalescent patients and in infection-naive vaccine recipients. A total of 10 COVID-19 convalescent patients and a handful of SARS-CoV-2-naive healthy vaccine recipients were included in the full study. Cultures from other donors in the study were sequenced using the Oncomine TCR Beta short-read assay on an Illumina iSeq 100. Paper-wide results and their limitations: The study was limited by a small number of convalescent patients, and early post-infection timepoints were lacking. Among healthy vaccine recipients, nearly all vaccine-induced clones were SARS-CoV-2 mono-reactive, and only 1 of 255 was cross-reactive with common cold coronaviruses. Both infection-induced and vaccine-induced clones contracted markedly at late post-vaccination timepoints, which is consistent with waning T cell responses.

As regards this clone: Which antigen it targets is not known. It has no much larger one-base neighbor in the sample; base qualities were not kept.

Library preparation used the immunoSEQ multiplex PCR assay. DNA from the CD4+ T cells that had been cultured and isolated underwent TCR beta CDR3 sequencing. Per the source publication's procedure: The analysis removed non-productive TCR sequences, trimmed reads to the CDR3 region, and retained only CDR3s that were 7 or more amino acids long. The MANAFEST web app was used to pick out antigen-specific clonotypes by comparing their expansion in peptide wells with that in reference cultures. To be called positive, a clone needed expansion at FDR<0.05 compared with the reference and with all other wells, an odds ratio greater than 5, and a frequency greater than 0.1% in two replicate wells. A clonotype was called cross-reactive if it was significantly expanded both in SARS-CoV-2 spike wells and in at least one common cold coronavirus spike condition. Levenshtein distance calculated with the stringdist R package was used to assess CDR3 similarity, and unrooted trees were constructed with ape in R 3.6.1. TCRdb mirrors the immuneACCESS table, restricted to in-frame sequences. Some clones are absent from its copies; in checked studies, under half trace to an unresolved V gene, and the reason for the others is unknown. D and trimming were read from the DNA, whereas the V and J calls and clone size are those reported in that table. The sample data list 50,000 to 80,000 clones, and less than 85% of these were observed just once. Of the sample, approximately 2.4% falls within the top ten clones.

The CDR3 has 16 amino acids, counting the end cysteine and phenylalanine. The entry retains the CDR3 DNA only, 48 bases that are in frame from base 1. V sheds 6 bases and J sheds 2 bases, leaving 14 bases between their ends. Taken from the germline V gene, the CDR1 and CDR2 loops are KGHSH and LQKENI. After approximately eleven days of culture, CD4+ T cells were isolated with the EasySep CD4+ T cell isolation kit. Each participant received two doses of an mRNA SARS-CoV-2 vaccine, either BNT162b2 or mRNA-1273. None of the healthy vaccine recipients had a prior SARS-CoV-2 infection, which was confirmed by nucleocapsid antibody tests that came back negative both before and after vaccination. Half of the culture medium was replaced with fresh IL-2-containing medium on days 3 and 7. Unless noted otherwise, every peptide stimulation condition was grown in triplicate wells. Using Ficoll-Paque Plus gradient centrifugation, PBMC were separated from whole blood and then either used fresh or cryopreserved at -140C. Genomic DNA was extracted from cultured CD4+ T cells with the QIAamp micro DNA kit.

The source material was CD4+ T cells from PBMCs cultured without peptide, sampled after COVID-19 vaccination. The receptor's source is a human donor who received a COVID-19 vaccine. The receptor chain draws on TRBV18 and TRBJ2-6, with no reliable assignment of the D segment. The encoded CDR3 is CASSQALNTGANVLTF. The DNA is as follows: TGTGCCAGCTCTCAAGCCCTCAATACTGGGGCCAACGTCCTGACTTTC.